This T cell receptor (beta chain) was sequenced for a study of shared clonotypes between healthy human individuals (dated by TCRdb to 2019 to 2021). Some background on the complete study: The cohort comprised two women and a few men aged 18 to 49 years. Per donor, three plates each were used for CD4 naive and CD4 memory, two for CD8 naive, and one for CD8 memory. Blood TCR repertoires of roughly five healthy adults were deeply sequenced to estimate repertoire size and the extent of clonotype sharing between individuals. To increase sequencing depth and limit assay-specific biases, different laboratories used diverse techniques to prepare libraries and sequence TCR repertoires. Between about 0.8 and 8.9 billion PBMCs per donor were obtained by leukapheresis. General conclusions and limits of the study: Because the study included a small number of donors, the genetic and exposure-history diversity represented was limited. Higher generation probabilities were observed for clonotypes shared by all four sorted-subset donors than for non-shared clonotypes. Rarefaction of sorted-subset datasets indicated incomplete sequencing despite the large sequencing depth. Only blood was sampled, and tissue TCR repertoires likely differ from those in blood. Sharing across a handful of donors was observed for roughly 5% of naive CD4, under 4% of naive CD8, over 2% of memory CD4, and about 0.4% of memory CD8 clonotypes. Naive subsets generally had larger estimated clonotype richness than memory subsets did. Based on pairwise subsampling, the degree of clonotype sharing among donors was expected to be affected by sequencing depth.

CDR1 and CDR2 are read off the germline V gene as MNHEY and SVGAGI. V loses 3 bases of germline sequence and J loses 3 bases, and the interval between the two ends is 14 bases. The CDR3 holds 15 amino acids from the cysteine to the phenylalanine. Of all the DNA, just the CDR3 is kept, 45 bases in frame from base 1. Using the deep immunoSEQ assay, multiplex PCR amplified TCR CDR3 regions from genomic DNA. Extracted genomic DNA from each cell subset was distributed evenly across all wells of several immunoSEQ 96-well plates, and each plate was treated as a replicate. Each replicate PCR for sorted subsets received roughly 0.2 ug genomic DNA, equal to roughly 30,000 T cell genomes. Purified libraries were quantified with a Qubit 3.0 fluorometer, sized on a Bioanalyzer 2100, and re-quantified with the KAPA Library Quantification kit. A separate single-read 150-cycle Illumina NextSeq 550 flow cell was used to sequence each immunoSEQ 96-well plate. From the authors' description of their analysis: Because the immunoSEQ output included only junctional sequences and no quality scores, the filtering could not be the same as the filtering used for full-length reads. To assign V/J genes and CDR3, sequences were annotated against IMGT germline references using PyIR, a Python wrapper for IgBLAST v1.9. Reads were filtered out if the reads had weak V/J assignments (E-value above 1e-6), no CDR3, stop codons, out-of-frame junctions, or ambiguous translated residues. A V3J clonotype was defined by an identical inferred V gene, J gene, and CDR3 amino acid sequence. To compute the percentage overlap between repertoires, the number of shared unique clonotypes was divided by the size of the smaller repertoire. Repertoire richness was assessed with RTK rarefaction, the Chao1 estimator, and Recon v2.1 estimates of unobserved clonotypes. Generation probabilities were computed with OLGA for all TCRbeta clonotypes obtained by the gDNA method from a handful of donors. TCRdb re-hosts the immuneACCESS table, in-frame sequences only. Its copies lack some clones; in the studies checked, an unresolved V gene accounts for under half of them, and the cause for the rest is not known. V and J calls and clone size follow that table, whereas D and trimming were derived from the DNA. The sample table contains some 2,000,000 clones; only one count was recorded for approximately 94% of them. Clones ranked in the top ten supply 1% to 1.3% of the sample.

Details on this clone: Its antigen specificity is not known. No clone much larger than this one lies a single base away; base qualities are absent.

CD8 naive samples were CD45RO-negative cells positively selected for CCR7, giving a CD45RA+CCR7+ population that excluded TemRA cells. Donors were healthy HIV-negative adults with no recently reported acute infections or vaccinations. Only Caucasian adults living in Nashville, Tennessee, USA were represented among the donors. Blood was obtained by leukapheresis, after which PBMCs were separated by Ficoll-Histopaque density gradient centrifugation and cryopreserved in liquid nitrogen vapor phase. Purity and quantity of every magnetically sorted T cell population were checked by analytical flow cytometry. Genomic DNA was isolated from each sorted fraction and quantified by UV absorbance on a Nanodrop 2000c.

The TCR was taken from a man between 18 and 29 years old in good health. The V and J genes are TRBV6-5 and TRBJ1-1; there is no confident call for the D gene. Specimen: naive CD8+ T cells sorted from blood. Taken with the paper, the label for cell subset or site translates to: CD45RA+CCR7+. The sequenced DNA: TGTGCCAGCAGTTATAATCCCCTCTGGGACACTGAAGCTTTCTTT. It is translated as CASSYNPLWDTEAFF.